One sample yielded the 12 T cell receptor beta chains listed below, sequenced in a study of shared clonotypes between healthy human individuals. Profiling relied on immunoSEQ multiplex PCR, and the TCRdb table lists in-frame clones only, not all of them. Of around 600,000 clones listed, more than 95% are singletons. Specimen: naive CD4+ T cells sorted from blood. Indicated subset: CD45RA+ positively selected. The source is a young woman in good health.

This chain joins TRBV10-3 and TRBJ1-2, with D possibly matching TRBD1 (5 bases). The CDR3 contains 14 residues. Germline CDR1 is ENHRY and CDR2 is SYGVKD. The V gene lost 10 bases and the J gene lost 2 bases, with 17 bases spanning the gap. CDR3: CATSQRGENYGYTF. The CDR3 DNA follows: TGTGCCACTAGCCAAAGGGGAGAAAACTATGGCTACACCTTC.

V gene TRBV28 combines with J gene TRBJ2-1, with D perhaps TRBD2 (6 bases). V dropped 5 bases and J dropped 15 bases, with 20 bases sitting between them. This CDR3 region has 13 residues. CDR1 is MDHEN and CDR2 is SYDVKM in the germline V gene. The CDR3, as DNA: TGTGCCAGCAGTCCCTCTACCGGGACTCTCACGTTCTTC. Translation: CASSPSTGTLTFF.

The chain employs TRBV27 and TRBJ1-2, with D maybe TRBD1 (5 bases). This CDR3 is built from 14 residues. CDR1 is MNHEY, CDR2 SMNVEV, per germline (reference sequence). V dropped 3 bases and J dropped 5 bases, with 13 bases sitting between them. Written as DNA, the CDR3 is TGTGCCAGCAGTTTTCATGGGGGAGAGTATGGCTACACCTTC. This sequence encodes CASSFHGGEYGYTF.

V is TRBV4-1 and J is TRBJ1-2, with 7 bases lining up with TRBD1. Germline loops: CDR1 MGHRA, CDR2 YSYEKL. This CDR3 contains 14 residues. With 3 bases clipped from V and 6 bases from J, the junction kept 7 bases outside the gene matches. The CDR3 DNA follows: TGCGCCAGCAGCCAGATCGACAGGGTCCATGGCTACACCTTC. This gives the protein CASSQIDRVHGYTF.

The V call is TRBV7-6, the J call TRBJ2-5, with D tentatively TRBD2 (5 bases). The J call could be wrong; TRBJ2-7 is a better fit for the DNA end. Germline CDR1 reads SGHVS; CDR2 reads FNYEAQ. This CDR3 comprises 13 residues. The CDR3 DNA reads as TGTGCCAGCAGCTTACTAGCTAACTACGAGCAGTACTTC. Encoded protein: CASSLLANYEQYF.

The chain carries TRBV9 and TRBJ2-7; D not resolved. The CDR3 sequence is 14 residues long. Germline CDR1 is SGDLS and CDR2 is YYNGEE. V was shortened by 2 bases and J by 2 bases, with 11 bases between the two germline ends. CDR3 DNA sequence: TGTGCCAGCAGCGTCGGACCTCTAACCTACGAGCAGTACTTC. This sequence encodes CASSVGPLTYEQYF.

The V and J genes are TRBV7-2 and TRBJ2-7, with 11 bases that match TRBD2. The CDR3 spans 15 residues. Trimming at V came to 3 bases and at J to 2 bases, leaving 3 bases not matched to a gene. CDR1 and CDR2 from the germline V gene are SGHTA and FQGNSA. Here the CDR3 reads CASSFTSGSPYEQYF. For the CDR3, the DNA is TGTGCCAGCAGCTTTACTAGCGGGAGCCCCTACGAGCAGTACTTC.

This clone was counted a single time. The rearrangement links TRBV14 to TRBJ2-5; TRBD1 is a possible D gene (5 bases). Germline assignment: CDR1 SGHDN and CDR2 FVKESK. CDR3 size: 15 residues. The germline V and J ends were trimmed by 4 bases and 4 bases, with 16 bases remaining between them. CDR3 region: CASSLQGLQGETQYF. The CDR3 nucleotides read TGTGCCAGCAGCCTCCAAGGATTGCAGGGAGAGACCCAGTACTTC.

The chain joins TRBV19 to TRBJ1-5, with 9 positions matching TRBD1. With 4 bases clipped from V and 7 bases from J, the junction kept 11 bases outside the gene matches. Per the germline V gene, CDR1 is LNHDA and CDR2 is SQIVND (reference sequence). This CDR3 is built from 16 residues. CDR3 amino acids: CASSREDRGLGQPQHF. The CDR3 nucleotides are TGTGCCAGTAGTAGAGAGGACAGGGGCTTAGGACAGCCCCAGCATTTT.

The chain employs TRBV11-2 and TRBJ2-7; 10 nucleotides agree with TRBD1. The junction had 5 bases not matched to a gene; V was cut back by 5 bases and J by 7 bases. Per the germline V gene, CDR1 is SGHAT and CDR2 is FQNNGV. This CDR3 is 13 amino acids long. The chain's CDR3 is CASSRQGAGEQYF. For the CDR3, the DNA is TGTGCCAGCAGCAGACAGGGGGCGGGGGAGCAGTACTTC. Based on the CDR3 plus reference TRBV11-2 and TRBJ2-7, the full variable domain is EAGVAQSPRYKIIEKRQSVAFWCNPISGHATLYWYQQILGQGPKLLIQFQNNGVVDDSQLPKDRFSAERLKGVDSTLKIQPAKLEDSAVYLCASSRQGAGEQYFGPGTRLTVT.

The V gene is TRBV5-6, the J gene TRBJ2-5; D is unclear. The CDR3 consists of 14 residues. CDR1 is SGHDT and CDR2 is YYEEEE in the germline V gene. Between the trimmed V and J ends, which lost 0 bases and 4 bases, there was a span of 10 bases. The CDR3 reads CASSLGPVLETQYF. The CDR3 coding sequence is TGTGCCAGCAGCTTGGGCCCCGTGTTAGAGACCCAGTACTTC.

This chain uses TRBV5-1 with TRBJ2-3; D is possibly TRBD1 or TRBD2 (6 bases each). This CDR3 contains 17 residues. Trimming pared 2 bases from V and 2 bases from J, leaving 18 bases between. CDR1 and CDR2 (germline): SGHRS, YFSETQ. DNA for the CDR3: TGCGCCAGCAGCTTCGGGATCCTGGGGGGCCTCACAGATACGCAGTATTTT. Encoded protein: CASSFGILGGLTDTQYF.